This T cell receptor (beta chain) appears in the sequencing data of a study of shared clonotypes between healthy human individuals. At the level of the study: Researchers assigned three CD4 naive, three CD4 memory, two CD8 naive and one CD8 memory plate to each donor. Broader study findings: A generally larger estimated richness was seen in naive subsets than in memory subsets.

Naive CD8 cells lacked CD45RO and underwent positive selection for CCR7, leaving out terminally differentiated effector memory CD45RA+ cells. Donors comprised healthy HIV-negative adults lacking recent acute infections or vaccinations. Methods used by the authors: ImmunoSEQ output lacked quality scores and full-length reads, limiting matched filtering. Profiling relied on immunoSEQ multiplex PCR, and the TCRdb table lists in-frame clones only, not all of them. V, J and clone size reflect that table, while D and trimming were determined from the DNA. This table holds roughly 850,000 clones, about 96% found once. The CDR3 consists of 17 residues. From germline, CDR1 is SGDLS and CDR2 YYNGEE. The V gene lost 0 bases and the J gene lost 3 bases, with 15 bases spanning the gap. On this clone: Its antigen is not identified.

V gene TRBV9 combines with J gene TRBJ2-2, with D unresolved. This TCR was sampled from a man aged 25 to 45 in good health. Sequencing was carried out using naive CD8+ T cells sorted from blood. This chain's CDR3 is CASSVDGSSQYTGELFF. The CDR3 DNA reads as TGTGCCAGCAGCGTAGATGGAAGTTCGCAGTACACCGGGGAGCTGTTTTTT.